The 18 T cell receptor beta chains in this list originate from one sample, sequenced in a study of cytomegalovirus exposure and HLA in healthy donors. Researchers ran the PCR with 60 Vbeta and 13 Jbeta primers. Sequenced by immunoSEQ multiplex PCR; TCRdb stores in-frame clones only, minus some. This sample carries roughly 150,000 clones, around 75% of them seen once, and the ten largest clones take roughly 1.2%. Material for sequencing was PBMCs. Receptor source: a female donor in good health and CMV-seronegative.

The chain joins TRBV27 to TRBJ2-7; 7 nucleotides match TRBD1. The V gene's germline CDR1 is MNHEY and CDR2 SMNVEV (reference sequence). V trimming: 5 bases; J trimming: 5 bases; junction bases outside the gene matches: 9. The CDR3 spans 14 residues. Here the CDR3 DNA reads TGTGCCAGCAGTCCAAAACGACAGGGACACGAGCAGTACTTC. Amino acids: CASSPKRQGHEQYF.

The V call is TRBV28, the J call TRBJ2-7, with 9 bases identical to TRBD1. CDR3 size: 15 residues. The trim removed 5 bases at V and 3 bases at J, leaving 8 bases unmatched. Germline CDR1 is MDHEN and CDR2 is SYDVKM. The CDR3 coding sequence is TGTGCCAGCAGTACTCCCCAGGACAGGGGCTACGAGCAGTACTTC. Translating gives CASSTPQDRGYEQYF.

The rearrangement links TRBV5-1 to TRBJ2-6; TRBD1 matches at 7 bases. The CDR3 length is 18 residues. Unmatched junction bases numbered 9, after V lost 3 bases and J lost 0 bases. Per germline, CDR1 SGHRS and CDR2 YFSETQ. The CDR3 reads CASSSEGALSSGANVLTF. The CDR3 coding sequence is TGCGCCAGCAGCTCCGAGGGGGCCCTCAGCTCTGGGGCCAACGTCCTGACTTTC. Based on the CDR3 plus reference TRBV5-1 and TRBJ2-6, the full variable domain is KAGVTQTPRYLIKTRGQQVTLSCSPISGHRSVSWYQQTPGQGLQFLFEYFSETQRNKGNFPGRFSGRQFSNSRSEMNVSTLELGDSALYLCASSSEGALSSGANVLTFGAGSRLTVL.

This chain connects TRBV4-1 to TRBJ2-1; 11 positions agree with TRBD2. J was trimmed by 8 bases and V by 0 bases; bases with no gene match: 6. CDR1 MGHRA and CDR2 YSYEKL come from the germline V gene. CDR3 length equals 16 residues. The CDR3 here is CASSQDTSGRSDEQFF. The CDR3 coding sequence is TGCGCCAGCAGCCAAGATACTAGCGGGAGAAGCGATGAGCAGTTCTTC.

This chain uses TRBV28 with TRBJ2-3; 8 positions agree with TRBD2. V shed 6 bases, J shed 6 bases, and the junction held 5 bases outside the gene matches. Germline V CDR1 and CDR2: MDHEN, SYDVKM. The CDR3 contains 13 residues. The CDR3 spells CASSLAGRDTQYF. Here the CDR3 DNA reads TGTGCCAGCAGCTTAGCGGGACGGGATACGCAGTATTTT.

The chain uses TRBV30 and TRBJ2-7; the D gene is possibly TRBD1 (5 bases). V dropped 0 bases and J dropped 0 bases, with 12 bases sitting between them. Germline-derived CDR1 and CDR2 are GTSNPN and SVGIG (reference sequence). The CDR3 spans 15 residues. CDR3 nucleotides: TGTGCCTGGAGTGTTGACAGTCTAAGCTCCTACGAGCAGTACTTC. Translating gives CAWSVDSLSSYEQYF.

In its sample, this clone was seen a few times. The junction shows a germline mismatch at one end, possibly a read error. This chain links TRBV7-7 with TRBJ2-3; 8 positions agree with TRBD2. This CDR3 has 15 residues. CDR1 SSHAT and CDR2 FNYEAQ come from the germline V gene (reference sequence). The CDR3: CASSLGGGTSDTQYF. CDR3 sequence (DNA): TGTGCTAGCAGCTTAGGCGGGGGGACATCAGATACGCAGTATTTT.

This clone was counted between two and nine times. This rearrangement joins TRBV2 to TRBJ2-1; weak D call: TRBD1 (5 bases). CDR3 length equals 12 residues. Deletions cut 6 bases from V and 8 bases from J, with 11 bases between. CDR1 is SNHLY, CDR2 FYNNEI, per germline. CDR3 sequence: CASRLQGYEQFF. The CDR3 DNA is TGTGCCAGCAGGCTCCAGGGTTATGAGCAGTTCTTC.

This chain connects TRBV7-2 to TRBJ1-5, with D possibly matching TRBD1 (6 bases). CDR1 and CDR2 (germline): SGHTA, FQGNSA. The CDR3 is 14 residues long. The V and J ends lost 2 bases and 4 bases respectively, with 9 bases between them. The CDR3 region is CASSLQGPNQPQHF. In nucleotides, the CDR3 is TGTGCCAGCAGCTTACAGGGGCCAAATCAGCCCCAGCATTTT. Combining the CDR3 with reference TRBV7-2 and TRBJ1-5 gives the whole variable domain GAGVSQSPSNKVTEKGKDVELRCDPISGHTALYWYRQSLGQGLEFLIYFQGNSAPDKSGLPSDRFSAERTGGSVSTLTIQRTQQEDSAVYLCASSLQGPNQPQHFGDGTRLSIL.

The chain joins TRBV5-4 to TRBJ2-3; D is unresolved. This CDR3 is built from 12 residues. In germline, CDR1 is SGHNT, CDR2 YYREEE (reference sequence). Between the trimmed V and J ends, which lost 2 bases and 4 bases, there was a span of 5 bases. DNA of the CDR3: TGTGCCAGCAGCTTTGGGCCAGATACGCAGTATTTT. Its protein product is CASSFGPDTQYF.

CDR3 sequence: CASSPGQSNQPQHF. CDR3 DNA: TGCGCCAGCAGCCCGGGACAGAGCAATCAGCCCCAGCATTTT. The chain employs TRBV5-1 and TRBJ1-5, with TRBD1 matching 7 bases. CDR3 size: 14 residues. Germline-derived CDR1 and CDR2 are SGHRS and YFSETQ. Trimming cost V 4 bases and J 1 base; bases outside gene matches: 2.

J is TRBJ2-2 and V is TRBV2, with D perhaps TRBD2 (6 bases). Trimming shortened V by 7 bases and J by 4 bases, and 13 bases separated the two germline ends. The CDR3 contains 14 residues. Germline values: CDR1 SNHLY, CDR2 FYNNEI. The CDR3 sequence is CASTRGEATGELFF. Here the CDR3 DNA reads TGTGCCAGCACGAGAGGGGAGGCCACCGGGGAGCTGTTTTTT.

CDR3 nucleotides: TGTGCCAGCAGTTTGAGTCAGGGCGCGGGGTACGAGCAGTACTTC. Translating it yields CASSLSQGAGYEQYF. The gene calls are TRBV27 and TRBJ2-7, with D possibly being TRBD2 (6 bases). Trimming shortened V by 3 bases and J by 4 bases, and 16 bases separated the two germline ends. There are 15 residues in the CDR3. From germline, CDR1 is MNHEY and CDR2 SMNVEV (reference sequence).

This chain connects TRBV5-1 to TRBJ2-5; 9 bases are shared with TRBD2. Trimming at V came to 0 bases and at J to 9 bases, leaving 6 bases not matched to a gene. The germline V gene encodes CDR1 SGHRS and CDR2 YFSETQ. CDR3 size: 14 residues. CDR3 protein: CASSLVTSGPPQYF. CDR3 DNA: TGCGCCAGCAGCTTGGTGACTAGCGGCCCCCCCCAGTACTTC.

The chain couples TRBV28 to TRBJ2-5; 9 bases map to TRBD1. The CDR3 is 13 residues long. With 8 bases clipped from V and 1 base from J, the junction kept 2 bases outside the gene matches. The germline gives CDR1 MDHEN, CDR2 SYDVKM. CDR3 in amino acids: CASATGGQETQYF. CDR3 in DNA: TGTGCCAGCGCGACAGGGGGCCAAGAGACCCAGTACTTC.

The rearrangement uses TRBV28 and TRBJ2-1, with 11 bases aligning to TRBD2. V lost 4 bases to trimming and J lost 4 bases; unmatched junction nucleotides: 9. CDR1 and CDR2 (germline): MDHEN, SYDVKM. The CDR3 runs to 17 residues. In nucleotides, the CDR3 is TGTGCCAGCAGTTCCCCGACGATAGCGGGGGGGTACAATGAGCAGTTCTTC. It is translated as CASSSPTIAGGYNEQFF.

This clone came up once. The junction does not match germline at one end; this may be a read error. The chain carries TRBV7-7 and TRBJ1-4, with TRBD1 matching 9 bases. This CDR3 region has 15 residues. Germline V CDR1 and CDR2: SSHAT, FNYEAQ (reference sequence). Here the CDR3 reads CASSSPGQGNEKLFF. CDR3 sequence (DNA): TGTGCTAGCAGCTCACCGGGACAGGGTAATGAAAAACTGTTTTTT.

This clone was recorded only once. The rearrangement uses TRBV7-9 and TRBJ2-7; 9 positions agree with TRBD2. Germline V CDR1 and CDR2: SEHNR, FQNEAQ (reference sequence). The CDR3 sequence is 14 residues long. The J segment lost 5 bases and the V segment lost 2 bases, leaving 4 bases of the junction unmatched. The CDR3 sequence: CASSLRTSEDEQYF. Here the CDR3 DNA reads TGTGCCAGCAGCTTAAGGACTAGCGAGGACGAGCAGTACTTC.